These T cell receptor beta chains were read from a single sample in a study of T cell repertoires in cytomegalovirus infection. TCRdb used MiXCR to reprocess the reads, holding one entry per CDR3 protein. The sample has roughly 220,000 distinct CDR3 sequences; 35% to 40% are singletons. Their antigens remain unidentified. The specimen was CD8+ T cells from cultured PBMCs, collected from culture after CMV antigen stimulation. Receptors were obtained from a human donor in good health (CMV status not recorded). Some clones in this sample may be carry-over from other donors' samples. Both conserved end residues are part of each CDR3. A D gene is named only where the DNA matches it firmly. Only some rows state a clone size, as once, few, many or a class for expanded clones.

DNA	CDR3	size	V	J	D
TGCAGTGCTAGAGATCTCGGGGGCCCATCCTACGAGCAGTACTTC	CSARDLGGPSYEQYF	once	TRBV20-1	TRBJ2-7	NA
TGTGCCAGCAGCTTAGGATTTCGGACGGCAAACATTCAGTACTTC	CASSLGFRTANIQYF	few	TRBV7-9	TRBJ2-4	NA
TGTGCCAGCAGCTCCGGACAGGAACGGAATGAAGCTTTCTTT	CASSSGQERNEAFF	NA	TRBV7-6	TRBJ1-1	TRBD1
TGTGCCAGCAGCCTAAGACTAGCGGGCAACAATGAGCAGTTCTTC	CASSLRLAGNNEQFF	once	TRBV7-6	TRBJ2-1	TRBD2
TGTGCCAGCAGCCCAGTGGCCGATCCGGATGAAAAACTGTTTTTT	CASSPVADPDEKLFF	few	TRBV7-9	TRBJ1-4	NA
TGTGCCAGCAGACCCAGCGGGAGCTCCTACAATGAGCAGTTCTTC	CASRPSGSSYNEQFF	many	TRBV7-2	TRBJ2-1	TRBD2
TGTGCCAGCAGTGTCCAGGGGTTGGGCACTGAAGCTTTCTTT	CASSVQGLGTEAFF	NA	TRBV6-6	TRBJ1-1	NA
TGTGCCAGCAGCGCCACAGGGGCCCCGACGGATACGCAGTATTTT	CASSATGAPTDTQYF	few	TRBV28	TRBJ2-3	TRBD1
TGTGCCTGGAGTGACCTCGAAGCCTATGGCTACACCTTC	CAWSDLEAYGYTF	few	TRBV30	TRBJ1-2	NA
TGTGCCAGCAGTTTCGTTGGGATCTCCTACGAGCAGTACTTC	CASSFVGISYEQYF	NA	TRBV27	TRBJ2-7	NA
TGCGCCAGCAGCCCTTCCCAGGGGGCTTACTATGGCTACACCTTC	CASSPSQGAYYGYTF	NA	TRBV4-1	TRBJ1-2	TRBD1
TGTGCCAGCAGCGTAACGAGCGGGAGAAGTAGTGAGCAGTTCTTC	CASSVTSGRSSEQFF	few	TRBV9	TRBJ2-1	TRBD2
TGTGCCAGTAGCGGGAGCGATTATGGCTACACCTTC	CASSGSDYGYTF	NA	TRBV19	TRBJ1-2	NA
TGTGCCAGCAGTTTCGAGGGGCCTTACCTGAACACTGAAGCTTTCTTT	CASSFEGPYLNTEAFF	few	TRBV27	TRBJ1-1	NA
TGTGCCAGCAGTTACGCAGGGGCGAACACTGAAGCTTTCTTT	CASSYAGANTEAFF	few	TRBV6-2/TRBV6-3	TRBJ1-1	NA
TGTGCCAGCAGCTTATACGGGCGGGGGGCGAGGACCGGGGAGCTGTTTTTT	CASSLYGRGARTGELFF	few	TRBV7-3	TRBJ2-2	TRBD2
TGTGCCAGCAGCCCTAGACAGGGGGCATCCTACAATGAGCAGTTCTTC	CASSPRQGASYNEQFF	NA	TRBV7-9	TRBJ2-1	TRBD1
TGTGCCAGCAGTGACTTGGGACTAGCGGGAGTTAACGGTGAGCAGTTCTTC	CASSDLGLAGVNGEQFF	few	TRBV6-1	TRBJ2-1	TRBD2
TGTGCCAGCAGCTTAAGGAGACAGGGGCCACCAAACACTGAAGCTTTCTTT	CASSLRRQGPPNTEAFF	few	TRBV7-3	TRBJ1-1	TRBD1
TGTGCCAGCAGTTTTGAAGAGGGGAACACTGAAGCTTTCTTT	CASSFEEGNTEAFF	NA	TRBV28	TRBJ1-1	NA
TGTGCCAGCACAGAGGGACGGTGGGGGATATATGGCTACACCTTC	CASTEGRWGIYGYTF	many	TRBV7-9	TRBJ1-2	NA
TGTGCCAGCAGTCCCCCGGATGGCTACGAGCAGTACTTC	CASSPPDGYEQYF	few	TRBV27	TRBJ2-7	NA
TGTGCCAGCAGCTTAGACAGGGTGGCGAATTCTGAAGCTTTCTTT	CASSLDRVANSEAFF	NA	TRBV7-6	TRBJ1-1	NA